This T cell receptor beta chain came from a study of response to subunit inactivated influenza vaccine. Of note for this clonotype: Antigen specificity is unknown.

This CDR3 spans 13 amino acids. Germline loops: CDR1 ENHRY, CDR2 SYGVKD. The ends were cut back, 6 bases at V and 1 base at J, with 9 bases in the middle. TCRdb re-analysed the RT-PCR reads in MiXCR, keeping a single row per CDR3 protein. The sample includes 450,000 to 600,000 distinct CDR3 sequences, 6% to 9% of them seen just once. Study results and limitations: Seasonal influenza vaccination, on each occasion, was suggested by the authors to recruit few new T cells.

Sequencing used PBMCs from blood, obtained around 2 years after vaccination. The chain is built from TRBV10-3 and TRBJ1-1, with D maybe TRBD1 (6 bases). This clonotype originated in a man between 50 and 69 years old who received an inactivated influenza vaccine. CDR3 nucleotides: TGTGCCATCAGCGACAGGACGAACACTGAAGCTTTCTTT. It yields the protein CAISDRTNTEAFF.